This T cell receptor beta chain came from a study of cytomegalovirus exposure and HLA in healthy donors. Study results and caveats: Analysis was carried out at a later point, and it linked a missense DCLRE1C variant to TCR beta V- and J-gene trimming. Among donors in an Asian-associated ancestry cluster, a later analysis reportedly found fewer N-insertions than the roughly 610-donor mean. As a later analysis revealed, the rate of TCR association differed by HLA locus, with DRB1 most and HLA-C fewest.

The CDR3 loop spans 15 amino acids. V dropped 0 bases and J dropped 4 bases, with 10 bases sitting between them. The germline CDR1 and CDR2 sequences are SGDLS and YYNGEE. It was with 60 Vbeta and 13 Jbeta primers that the PCR ran. The protocol was immunoSEQ multiplex PCR, while the TCRdb copy is restricted to in-frame clones and leaves out a portion. The data show around 130,000 clones, 80% seen once. In the case of this clone: Its antigen is still unknown.

The sequenced sample consisted of PBMCs. The J gene is TRBJ2-2, the V gene TRBV9, with D perhaps matching TRBD1 (6 bases). This sequence was found in a male donor in good health and CMV-seronegative. The CDR3 spells CASSVVQGTTGELFF. The DNA for the CDR3 is TGTGCCAGCAGCGTAGTTCAGGGGACCACCGGGGAGCTGTTTTTT.